This record looks at one T cell receptor (beta chain) sequence and its context. The assay was immunoSEQ multiplex PCR, and TCRdb's table has in-frame clones only and misses some. The sample lists hundreds of thousands of clones; 70% to 90% were seen once. Germline V gene data show CDR1 as GTSNPN and CDR2 as SVGIG (reference sequence). The V end was cut by 5 bases, the J end by 1 base, with 16 bases between. The CDR3 consists of 15 residues. This record comes from a study of shared T cell receptors in the human thymus. The same sample was also used in a study of human thymus T cells. Per that study: Donors were healthy Finnish infants having corrective surgery for congenital heart defects. It was from resections taken during corrective heart surgery that the thymus tissue came. Among thymic and blood repertoires, usage of V and J genes appeared biased. Overlap was high between thymic repertoires from unrelated individuals, as reported in related research.

Sequencing was carried out using thymocytes. V and J are TRBV30 and TRBJ2-3; D perhaps matches TRBD1 (5 bases). The receptor was derived from a boy under two years old with a congenital heart defect. The CDR3 nucleotides are TGTGCCTGGGGGAACCAGGGTAGGGGCACAGATACGCAGTATTTT. It codes for CAWGNQGRGTDTQYF.